What follows are 24 T cell receptor beta chains derived from one specimen sequenced in a study of T cell responses to AZD1222 COVID-19 vaccine. Repertoires were generated with immunoSEQ multiplex PCR, while TCRdb's copy carries only in-frame clones and drops some. Of roughly 150,000 clones listed, around 88% are singletons. Source: peripheral blood, taken on day 0 of MenACWY control vaccination. The source is an adult in good health.

The chain uses TRBV15 and TRBJ1-5; no firm D call. Germline assignment: CDR1 LNHNV and CDR2 YYDKDF (reference sequence). V was clipped by 4 bases and J by 5 bases, with 9 bases between them. This CDR3 has 13 amino acids. DNA for the CDR3: TGTGCCACCAGCATCCAGGCGGATCAGCCCCAGCATTTT. This codes for CATSIQADQPQHF.

In its sample, this clone was seen a few times. This chain links TRBV9 with TRBJ1-2; the D gene is possibly TRBD1 (5 bases). This CDR3 is 13 amino acids long. V dropped 0 bases and J dropped 4 bases, with 7 bases sitting between them. Per germline, CDR1 SGDLS and CDR2 YYNGEE. The CDR3 DNA follows: TGTGCCAGCAGCGTAGGTAGGGGCTATGGCTACACCTTC. Protein sequence: CASSVGRGYGYTF.

The J gene is TRBJ1-1, the V gene TRBV7-2; perhaps TRBD1 as D (6 bases). The CDR3 loop spans 15 amino acids. Germline V CDR1 and CDR2: SGHTA, FQGNSA. The germline V and J ends were trimmed by 5 bases and 3 bases, with 16 bases remaining between them. The DNA for the CDR3 is TGTGCCAGCAGCAAAGAGTGGGGGCGAGACACTGAAGCTTTCTTT. It specifies CASSKEWGRDTEAFF.

This clone is a singleton in its sample. The chain has TRBV12-3 or TRBV12-4 and TRBJ1-1; D ambiguous. The CDR3 loop spans 13 amino acids. V dropped 6 bases and J dropped 4 bases, with 12 bases sitting between them. The chain's CDR3 is CASSSGDLTEAFF. DNA of the CDR3: TGTGCCAGCAGCTCCGGGGATCTCACTGAAGCTTTCTTT.

This rearrangement joins TRBV5-4 to TRBJ2-3; 14 positions agree with TRBD2. The germline V gene has CDR1 SGHNT and CDR2 YYREEE (reference sequence). The ends lost 1 base at V and 2 bases at J; junction bases unmatched: 3. The CDR3 runs to 17 residues. The CDR3 nucleotides are TGTGCCAGCAGCTTGAGACTAGCGGGGGGGGCCACAGATACGCAGTATTTT. Its protein product is CASSLRLAGGATDTQYF.

The V and J genes are TRBV19 and TRBJ1-4; 9 bases line up with TRBD1. The V segment lost 6 bases and the J segment 4 bases; nucleotides outside the gene matches: 3. In germline, CDR1 is LNHDA, CDR2 SQIVND (reference sequence). This CDR3 region has 14 residues. CDR3 region: CASRRQGVNEKLFF. As DNA, the CDR3 is TGTGCCAGTAGAAGACAGGGGGTTAATGAAAAACTGTTTTTT.

The chain links TRBV9 to TRBJ1-2; weak D call: TRBD1 (5 bases). The V gene lost 3 bases and the J gene lost 1 base, with 16 bases spanning the gap. Germline V CDR1 and CDR2: SGDLS, YYNGEE. This CDR3 has 16 amino acids. CDR3 nucleotide sequence: TGTGCCAGCAGCGGTCCCCGGGACGGCAGTAACTATGGCTACACCTTC. Amino acids: CASSGPRDGSNYGYTF.

This chain connects TRBV5-8 to TRBJ1-2; 11 positions agree with TRBD1. CDR3 length: 16 residues. V trimming: 1 base; J trimming: 4 bases; junction bases outside the gene matches: 6. Germline CDR1 and CDR2: SGHTS and YDEGEE. The CDR3 nucleotides are TGTGCCAGCAGCTTGCCTCCGGGACAGGGGGGCTATGGCTACACCTTC. This codes for CASSLPPGQGGYGYTF.

The rearrangement joins TRBV19 to TRBJ2-2, with 8 bases matching TRBD2. This CDR3 spans 13 amino acids. V lost 7 bases to trimming and J lost 8 bases; unmatched junction nucleotides: 6. Looked up from germline, CDR1 is LNHDA and CDR2 is SQIVND (reference sequence). CDR3 nucleotide sequence: TGTGCCAGTAACGGAGCGGGAGTGGGGGAGCTGTTTTTT. Encoded protein: CASNGAGVGELFF.

The J gene is TRBJ1-2, the V gene TRBV12-3 or TRBV12-4; a weak D match, TRBD1 (6 bases). The CDR3 has 13 amino acids. Trimming removed 7 bases at V and 2 bases at J, with 11 bases between. CDR3: CASNTGANYGYTF. The CDR3 nucleotides read TGTGCCAGCAACACGGGGGCGAACTATGGCTACACCTTC.

The chain is built from TRBV30 and TRBJ2-1, with D perhaps TRBD1 (5 bases). Trimming removed 5 bases at V and 0 bases at J, with 8 bases between. CDR1 is GTSNPN and CDR2 is SVGIG in the germline V gene (reference sequence). CDR3 length equals 13 residues. CDR3 bases: TGTGCCTGGGACAGAGGCTCCTACAATGAGCAGTTCTTC. Translating it yields CAWDRGSYNEQFF.

This clone was recorded only once. The chain links TRBV6-6 to TRBJ1-2; 9 bases align to TRBD1. CDR3 length equals 14 residues. J was trimmed by 7 bases and V by 5 bases; bases with no gene match: 8. Germline loops: CDR1 MNHNY, CDR2 SVGAGI (reference sequence). Here the CDR3 reads CASSEGTGLAGYTF. The CDR3 bases are TGTGCCAGCAGTGAGGGGACAGGGTTAGCTGGCTACACCTTC.

The CDR3 reads CASSFQTGQETQYF. CDR3 in DNA: TGTGCCAGCAGCTTCCAAACAGGGCAAGAGACCCAGTACTTC. The chain couples TRBV7-2 to TRBJ2-5; D might be TRBD1 (6 bases). V lost 3 bases to trimming and J lost 2 bases, with 10 bases between them. The CDR3 is made up of 14 amino acids. Germline V lookup: CDR1 SGHTA, CDR2 FQGNSA.

The chain has TRBV5-1 and TRBJ1-4; no clear D gene. Germline values: CDR1 SGHRS, CDR2 YFSETQ. V shed 4 bases and J shed 11 bases, with 3 bases lying between them. This CDR3 contains 9 residues. The CDR3 is CASSLKLFF. The CDR3 DNA follows: TGCGCCAGCAGCCTTAAACTGTTTTTT.

The J gene is TRBJ1-1, the V gene TRBV3-1 (or the pseudogene TRBV3-2), with a tentative D call TRBD1 (5 bases). Germline lookup yields CDR1 LGHDT and CDR2 YNNKEL (reference sequence). The V and J ends lost 5 bases and 10 bases respectively, with 17 bases between them. The CDR3 loop spans 13 amino acids. The CDR3 loop reads CASSTRGSPGAFF. CDR3 nucleotide sequence: TGTGCCAGCAGCACTCGGGGCAGCCCCGGAGCTTTCTTT.

This chain connects TRBV7-2 to TRBJ2-7; D gene uncertain. There are 14 residues in the CDR3. Germline V gives CDR1 SGHTA, CDR2 FQGNSA. Between the trimmed V and J ends, which lost 2 bases and 1 base, there was a span of 9 bases. CDR3 in DNA: TGTGCCAGCAGCTTAACGGCCCTATCCTACGAGCAGTACTTC. Residues: CASSLTALSYEQYF. Looking up the rest from reference TRBV7-2 and TRBJ2-7 gives the full variable domain: GAGVSQSPSNKVTEKGKDVELRCDPISGHTALYWYRQSLGQGLEFLIYFQGNSAPDKSGLPSDRFSAERTGGSVSTLTIQRTQQEDSAVYLCASSLTALSYEQYFGPGTRLTVT.

The rearrangement uses TRBV29-1 and TRBJ1-1; unclear D gene. With 1 base removed from V and 4 bases from J, the gap between germline ends came to 10 bases. CDR1 is SQVTM, CDR2 ANQGSEA, per germline. The CDR3 totals 13 residues. In DNA, the CDR3 is TGCAGCGTTGAAGTATTGGACGGCACTGAAGCTTTCTTT. Translation gives CSVEVLDGTEAFF.

The chain has TRBV27 and TRBJ1-6; D unresolved. Germline CDR1 reads MNHEY; CDR2 reads SMNVEV (reference sequence). The ends were cut back, 7 bases at V and 7 bases at J, with 14 bases in the middle. The CDR3 extends over 14 amino acids. CDR3 protein: CASTHTAGNSPLHF. In nucleotides, the CDR3 is TGTGCCAGCACCCATACTGCGGGGAATTCACCCCTCCACTTT.

The rearrangement uses TRBV7-8 and TRBJ1-5, with a weak D call TRBD1 (5 bases). Germline assignment: CDR1 SGHVS and CDR2 FQNEAQ. Trimming removed 5 bases at V and 0 bases at J, with 23 bases between. The CDR3 has 19 amino acids. The CDR3 loop is CASSVVRGPQIYSNQPQHF. The CDR3, as DNA: TGTGCCAGCAGCGTAGTCCGGGGCCCGCAGATTTATAGCAATCAGCCCCAGCATTTT.

The gene calls are TRBV19 and TRBJ1-2; 8 bases are a match to TRBD1. Germline CDR1 reads LNHDA; CDR2 reads SQIVND (reference sequence). The CDR3 runs to 14 residues. V shed 7 bases, J shed 8 bases, and the junction held 12 bases outside the gene matches. The CDR3, as DNA: TGTGCCAGTACCCTCAAGACAGGGGCGAACGGCTACACCTTC. It encodes CASTLKTGANGYTF. Based on the CDR3 plus reference TRBV19 and TRBJ1-2, the full variable domain is DGGITQSPKYLFRKEGQNVTLSCEQNLNHDAMYWYRQDPGQGLRLIYYSQIVNDFQKGDIAEGYSVSREKKESFPLTVTSAQKNPTAFYLCASTLKTGANGYTFGSGTRLTVV.

The chain is built from TRBV19 and TRBJ2-3; no definite D call. Germline CDR1 reads LNHDA; CDR2 reads SQIVND (reference sequence). V lost 5 bases to trimming and J lost 4 bases, with 13 bases between them. The CDR3 contains 14 residues. The CDR3 sequence is CASSPSDGSDTQYF. In DNA, the CDR3 is TGTGCCAGTAGTCCCTCGGACGGCTCAGATACGCAGTATTTT.

The chain couples TRBV18 to TRBJ1-4; D is ambiguous. Trimming removed 4 bases from V and 6 bases from J, with 9 bases in between. This CDR3 contains 13 residues. CDR1 and CDR2 from the germline V gene are KGHSH and LQKENI. The CDR3 DNA follows: TGTGCCAGCTCACAGGGTCGCGATGAAAAACTGTTTTTT. Translating it yields CASSQGRDEKLFF.

The J gene is TRBJ1-2, the V gene TRBV29-1; D ambiguous. The CDR3 is 13 residues long. Trimming pared 3 bases from V and 0 bases from J, leaving 8 bases between. Germline V gives CDR1 SQVTM, CDR2 ANQGSEA. The DNA for the CDR3 is TGCAGCGTTGATATTGGGGCTAACTATGGCTACACCTTC. It encodes CSVDIGANYGYTF.

The sample holds one count of this clone. This chain links TRBV5-1 with TRBJ1-1; D is perhaps TRBD1 (5 bases). The V end was cut by 0 bases, the J end by 3 bases, with 15 bases between. Germline-derived CDR1 and CDR2 are SGHRS and YFSETQ. This CDR3 comprises 16 residues. In DNA, the CDR3 is TGCGCCAGCAGCTTGGCAATCGGGGCTTCGGACACTGAAGCTTTCTTT. Residues: CASSLAIGASDTEAFF.